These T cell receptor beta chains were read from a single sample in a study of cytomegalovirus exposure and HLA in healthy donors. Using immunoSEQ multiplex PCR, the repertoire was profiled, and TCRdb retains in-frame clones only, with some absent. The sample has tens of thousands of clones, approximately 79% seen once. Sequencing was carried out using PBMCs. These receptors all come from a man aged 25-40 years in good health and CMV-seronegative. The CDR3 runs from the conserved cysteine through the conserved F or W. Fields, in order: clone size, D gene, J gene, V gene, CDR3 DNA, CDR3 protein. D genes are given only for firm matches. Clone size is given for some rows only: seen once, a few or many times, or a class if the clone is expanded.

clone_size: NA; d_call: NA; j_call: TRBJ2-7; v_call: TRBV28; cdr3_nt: TGTGCCAGCAGTTTAGAGAGCCTCACCTACGAGCAGTACTTC; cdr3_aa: CASSLESLTYEQYF
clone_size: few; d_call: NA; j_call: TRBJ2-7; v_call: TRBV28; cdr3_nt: TGTGCCAGCAGTTTTCCAGACAGCTTGAGCTCCTACGAGCAGTACTTC; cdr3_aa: CASSFPDSLSSYEQYF
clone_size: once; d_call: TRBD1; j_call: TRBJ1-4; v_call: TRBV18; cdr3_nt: TGTGCCAGCTCACATACAGGGGCGAATATGGGAAAACTGTTTTTT; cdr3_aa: CASSHTGANMGKLFF
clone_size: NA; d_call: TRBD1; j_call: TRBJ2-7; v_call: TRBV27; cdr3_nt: TGTGCCAGCAGTTTACGTCCGGGACAGGGGGCGAACGAGCAGTACTTC; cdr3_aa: CASSLRPGQGANEQYF
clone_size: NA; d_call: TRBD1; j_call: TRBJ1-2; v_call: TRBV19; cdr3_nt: TGTGCCAGTAGTATACGGGACAGCGGCTATGGCTACACCTTC; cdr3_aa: CASSIRDSGYGYTF
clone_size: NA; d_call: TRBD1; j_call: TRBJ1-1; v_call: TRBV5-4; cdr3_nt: TGTGCCAGCAGCTCCGACAGGGGTCTTAACACTGAAGCTTTCTTT; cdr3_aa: CASSSDRGLNTEAFF
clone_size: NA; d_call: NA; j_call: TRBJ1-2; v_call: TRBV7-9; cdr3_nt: TGTGCCAGCAGCCCTCGGGGGGGTACGGCCTATGGCTACACCTTC; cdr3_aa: CASSPRGGTAYGYTF
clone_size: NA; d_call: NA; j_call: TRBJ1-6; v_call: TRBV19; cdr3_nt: TGTGCCAGTAGAGGGCAGGGCGGGAGTTCACCCCTCCACTTT; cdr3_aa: CASRGQGGSSPLHF
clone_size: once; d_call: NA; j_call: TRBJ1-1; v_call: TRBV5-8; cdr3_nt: TGTGCCAGCAGCTTTAATAGGGGAGGAGACACTGAAGCTTTCTTT; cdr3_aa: CASSFNRGGDTEAFF
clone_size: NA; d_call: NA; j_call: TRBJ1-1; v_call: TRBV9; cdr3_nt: TGTGCCAGCGGGGGAGGGGCGTTCGAGACTGAAGCTTTCTTT; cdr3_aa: CASGGGAFETEAFF
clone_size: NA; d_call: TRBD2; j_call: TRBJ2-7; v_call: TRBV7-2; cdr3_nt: TGTGCCAGCAGCTCGACTAGCGGGGGGATAAGCTCCTACGAGCAGTACTTC; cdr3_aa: CASSSTSGGISSYEQYF
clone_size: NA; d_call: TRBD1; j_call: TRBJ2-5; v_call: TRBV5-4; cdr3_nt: TGTGCCGTTGGGTCGGGGGGACAGGGGCAAGAGACCCAGTACTTC; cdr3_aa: CAVGSGGQGQETQYF
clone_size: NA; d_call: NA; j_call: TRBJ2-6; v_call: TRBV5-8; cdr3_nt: TGTGCCAGCAGCTTCCAGGGGTTAAATGGGGCCAACGTCCTGACTTTC; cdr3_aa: CASSFQGLNGANVLTF
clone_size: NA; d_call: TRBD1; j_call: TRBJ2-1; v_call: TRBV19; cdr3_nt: TGTGCCAGTAGTCAGTATATGACAGGGGCAGGGGAGCAGTTCTTC; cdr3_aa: CASSQYMTGAGEQFF
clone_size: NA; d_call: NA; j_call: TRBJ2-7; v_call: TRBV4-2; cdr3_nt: TGTGCCAGCAGCCAAGATGTTGGGGGGTGGTACGAGCAGTACTTC; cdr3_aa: CASSQDVGGWYEQYF
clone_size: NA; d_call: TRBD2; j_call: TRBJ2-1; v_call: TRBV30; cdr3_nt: TGTGCCTGGAGTCCGGGGGGGGCAGCCTATGAGCAGTTCTTC; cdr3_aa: CAWSPGGAAYEQFF
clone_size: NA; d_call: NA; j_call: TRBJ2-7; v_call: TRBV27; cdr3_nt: TGTGCCAGCAGTTTATCAGGGGGAAAGGGCCTCTACGAGCAGTACTTC; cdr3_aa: CASSLSGGKGLYEQYF
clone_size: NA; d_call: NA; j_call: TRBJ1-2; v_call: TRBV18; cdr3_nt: TGTGCCAGCTCACCACAGGGGGAGAATGGCTACACCTTC; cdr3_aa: CASSPQGENGYTF
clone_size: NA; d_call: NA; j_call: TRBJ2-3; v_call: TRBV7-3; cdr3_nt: TGTGCCAGCAGCTTATCCGGGTCGGATACGCAGTATTTT; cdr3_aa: CASSLSGSDTQYF
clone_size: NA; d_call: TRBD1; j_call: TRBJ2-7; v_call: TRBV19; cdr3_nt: TGTGCCAGTAGTATACTTGCGACAGGGAAATACGAGCAGTACTTC; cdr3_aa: CASSILATGKYEQYF
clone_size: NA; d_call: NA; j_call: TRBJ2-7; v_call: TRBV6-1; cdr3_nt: TGTGCCAGCAGCGCTGTCAGGGCCATAGCCTACGAGCAGTACTTC; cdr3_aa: CASSAVRAIAYEQYF
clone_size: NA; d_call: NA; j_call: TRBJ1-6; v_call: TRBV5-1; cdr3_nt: TGCGCCAGCAGCCCGGGACAAATAAATTCACCCCTCCACTTT; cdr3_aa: CASSPGQINSPLHF
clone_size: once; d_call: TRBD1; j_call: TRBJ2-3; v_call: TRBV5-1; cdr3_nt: TGCGCCAGCAGCTTGGTACCGACCAAAGGGACAGGGGTCGCAGATACGCAGTATTTT; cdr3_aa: CASSLVPTKGTGVADTQYF
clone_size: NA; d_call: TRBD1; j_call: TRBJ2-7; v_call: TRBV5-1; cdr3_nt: TGCGCCAGCAGCAGACAGGGGGATCTGGACGAGCAGTACTTC; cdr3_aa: CASSRQGDLDEQYF
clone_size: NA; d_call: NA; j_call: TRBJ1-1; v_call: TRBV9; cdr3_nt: TGTGCCAGCAGCGTAGTAGGGGAGAACACTGAAGCTTTCTTT; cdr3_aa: CASSVVGENTEAFF
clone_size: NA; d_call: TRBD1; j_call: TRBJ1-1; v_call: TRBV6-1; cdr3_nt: TGTGCCAGCAGTGCCGGACAGGCGCTCACTGAAGCTTTCTTT; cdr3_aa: CASSAGQALTEAFF
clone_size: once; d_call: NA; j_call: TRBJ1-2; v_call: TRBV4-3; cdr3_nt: TGCGCCAGCAGCCAAGAATTTGGGAGGATTTATGGCTACACCTTC; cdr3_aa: CASSQEFGRIYGYTF
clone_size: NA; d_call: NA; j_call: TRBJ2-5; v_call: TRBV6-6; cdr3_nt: TGTGCCAGCAGCCCGGGGGTTTGGGGACAAGAGACCCAGTACTTC; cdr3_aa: CASSPGVWGQETQYF
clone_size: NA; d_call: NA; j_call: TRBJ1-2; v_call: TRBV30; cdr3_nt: TGTGCCTGGAAACAGGGAGTAGGGTATGGCTACACCTTC; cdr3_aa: CAWKQGVGYGYTF
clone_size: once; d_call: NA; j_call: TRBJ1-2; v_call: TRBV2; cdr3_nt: TGTGCCAGCAGTGCGACAGGCCCGGGGGGCTACACCTTC; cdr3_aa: CASSATGPGGYTF
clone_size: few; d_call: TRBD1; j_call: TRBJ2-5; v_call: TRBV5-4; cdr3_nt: TGTGCCAGCAGCTTAGGACAGGGGGCAGGGGAGACCCAGTACTTC; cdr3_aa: CASSLGQGAGETQYF
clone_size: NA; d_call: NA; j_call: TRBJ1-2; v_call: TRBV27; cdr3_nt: TGTGCCAGCAGTTTAGAGGGGGAAACTAACTATGGCTACACCTTC; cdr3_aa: CASSLEGETNYGYTF